The T cell receptor (beta chain) described here comes from a study of graft-versus-host responses after intestinal transplantation. Across the whole study: Multivisceral, liver-intestinal, or isolated intestinal grafts went to recipients. Each patient got anti-thymocyte globulin induction, then tacrolimus and steroids for roughly 3 years.

A note on this clone: The antigen is undetermined.

The CDR3 contains 17 residues. V lost 0 bases and J lost 1; bases outside the gene matches: 5. Germline V gene lookup returns CDR1 LGHNA and CDR2 YSLEER. The protocol was immunoSEQ multiplex PCR, while the TCRdb copy is restricted to in-frame clones and leaves out a portion. The sample carries under 100,000 clones, 85% to 95% recorded once. The TCR originated in a human donor who was the organ donor for an intestinal transplant. The chain uses TRBV4-3 and TRBJ2-2; TRBD2 agrees at 7 bases. The sample in question was unstimulated CD8+ T cells sorted from spleen or lymph node cells, obtained before transplant. CDR3 protein: CASSQDGAGRNTGELFF. CDR3 nucleotides: TGCGCCAGCAGCCAAGACGGAGCGGGGAGGAACACCGGGGAGCTGTTTTTT.